This is a list of T cell receptor beta chains from one sample in a study of identical twins. TCRdb reanalysed the 5' RACE reads using MiXCR and keeps one entry per CDR3 protein. Here the sample spans nearly 900,000 distinct CDR3 sequences, more than 9% being singletons. The sample was also reused in another study, on yellow fever vaccine responses in identical twins.

Sequencing was done on a sample of PBMCs. The origin of the receptors is a woman aged 18-29 years in good health. CDR3s include the opening cysteine and the closing phenylalanine or tryptophan. Each record gives: J gene, D gene, clone size, V gene, CDR3 protein, CDR3 DNA. D genes are given only for firm matches. Clone size appears in some rows only: once, few, many, or a class for an expanded clone.

TRBJ1-5,NA,NA,TRBV20-1,CSASGQKDQPQHF,TGCAGTGCTTCGGGCCAGAAGGATCAGCCCCAGCATTTT
TRBJ2-1,NA,many,TRBV25-1,CASSEYPAVKSYNEQFF,TGTGCCAGCAGTGAATACCCAGCGGTCAAGTCCTACAATGAGCAGTTCTTC
TRBJ1-6,NA,few,TRBV6-5,CASSYDSRGDSPLHF,TGTGCCAGCAGTTACGACAGCCGAGGGGATTCACCCCTCCACTTT
TRBJ2-3,TRBD2,NA,TRBV28,CASSSPETSGRITDTQYF,TGTGCCAGCAGTTCCCCCGAGACTAGCGGGAGAATAACAGATACGCAGTATTTT
TRBJ2-2,TRBD1,many,TRBV12-3/TRBV12-4,CASSLGRGQEDTGELFF,TGTGCCAGCAGTTTGGGTAGGGGGCAGGAGGACACCGGGGAGCTGTTTTTT
TRBJ2-1,NA,few,TRBV29-1,CSVGQGNYNEQFF,TGCAGCGTTGGTCAGGGGAACTACAATGAGCAGTTCTTC
TRBJ2-3,NA,many,TRBV3-1,CASSQGEGDTQYF,TGTGCCAGCAGCCAAGGAGAGGGAGATACGCAGTATTTT
TRBJ2-2,TRBD1,few,TRBV4-1,CASSQQGVGTGELFF,TGCGCCAGCAGTCAACAGGGGGTGGGCACCGGGGAGCTGTTTTTT
TRBJ2-2,NA,NA,TRBV15,CATSREAGLAGELFF,TGTGCCACCAGCAGAGAGGCAGGGCTCGCCGGGGAGCTGTTTTTT
TRBJ2-1,NA,many,TRBV12-3/TRBV12-4,CASTNLGGLMQFF,TGTGCCAGCACCAACCTAGGGGGTCTGATGCAGTTCTTC